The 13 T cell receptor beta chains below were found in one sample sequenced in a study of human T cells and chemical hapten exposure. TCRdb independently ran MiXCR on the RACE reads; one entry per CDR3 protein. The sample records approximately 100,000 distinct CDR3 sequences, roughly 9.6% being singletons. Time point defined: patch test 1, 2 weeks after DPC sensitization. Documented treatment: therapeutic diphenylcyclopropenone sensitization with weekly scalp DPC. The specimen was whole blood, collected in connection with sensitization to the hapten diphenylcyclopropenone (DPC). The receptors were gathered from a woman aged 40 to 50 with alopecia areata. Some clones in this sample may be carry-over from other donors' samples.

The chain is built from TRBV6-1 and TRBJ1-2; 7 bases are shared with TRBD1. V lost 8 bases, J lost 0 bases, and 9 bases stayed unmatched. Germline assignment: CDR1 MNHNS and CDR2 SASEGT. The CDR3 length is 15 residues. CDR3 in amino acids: CASHDRVRSNYGYTF. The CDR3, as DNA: TGTGCCAGCCATGACAGGGTTCGATCTAACTATGGCTACACCTTC.

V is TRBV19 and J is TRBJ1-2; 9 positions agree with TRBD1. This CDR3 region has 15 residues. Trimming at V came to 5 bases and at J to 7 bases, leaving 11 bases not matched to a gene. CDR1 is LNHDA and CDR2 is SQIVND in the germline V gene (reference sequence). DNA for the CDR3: TGTGCCAGTAGTTTCCTCCTGGACAGGGGAAGTGGCTACACCTTC. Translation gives CASSFLLDRGSGYTF.

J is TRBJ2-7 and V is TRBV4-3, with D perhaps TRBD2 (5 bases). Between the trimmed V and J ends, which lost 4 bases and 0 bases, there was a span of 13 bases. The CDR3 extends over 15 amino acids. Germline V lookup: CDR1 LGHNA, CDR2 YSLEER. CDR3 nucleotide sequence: TGCGCCAGCAGCCTCACCCTCGGGGACTCCTACGAGCAGTACTTC. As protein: CASSLTLGDSYEQYF.

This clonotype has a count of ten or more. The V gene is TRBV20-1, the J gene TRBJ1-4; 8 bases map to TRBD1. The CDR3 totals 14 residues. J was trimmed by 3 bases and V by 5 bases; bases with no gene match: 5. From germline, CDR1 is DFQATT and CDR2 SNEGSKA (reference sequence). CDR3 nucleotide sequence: TGCAGTGCTCCTCCGGGACAGGCTAATGAAAAACTGTTTTTT. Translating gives CSAPPGQANEKLFF.

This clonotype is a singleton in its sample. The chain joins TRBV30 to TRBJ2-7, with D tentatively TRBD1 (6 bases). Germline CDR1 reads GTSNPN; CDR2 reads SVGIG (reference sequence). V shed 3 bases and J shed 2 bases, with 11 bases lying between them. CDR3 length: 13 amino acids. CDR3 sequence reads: CAWRGAGPYEQYF. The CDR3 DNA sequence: TGTGCCTGGAGGGGGGCAGGGCCCTACGAGCAGTACTTC.

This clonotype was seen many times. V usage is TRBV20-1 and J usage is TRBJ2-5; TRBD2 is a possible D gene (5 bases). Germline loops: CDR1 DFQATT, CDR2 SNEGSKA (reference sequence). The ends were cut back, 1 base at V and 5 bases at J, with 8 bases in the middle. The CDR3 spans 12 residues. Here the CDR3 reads CSARGLAETQYF. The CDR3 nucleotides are TGCAGTGCTAGAGGCCTAGCTGAGACCCAGTACTTC.

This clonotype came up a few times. The CDR3 DNA is TGTGCCAGCACCGCGGGACGCACCGAGGGTGGGGCCAACGTCCTGACTTTC. It codes for CASTAGRTEGGANVLTF. V gene TRBV25-1 combines with J gene TRBJ2-6; the D gene is possibly TRBD2 (6 bases). CDR3 length equals 17 residues. V was shortened by 7 bases and J by 3 bases, with 19 bases between the two germline ends. The germline V gene has CDR1 MGHDK and CDR2 SYGVNS.

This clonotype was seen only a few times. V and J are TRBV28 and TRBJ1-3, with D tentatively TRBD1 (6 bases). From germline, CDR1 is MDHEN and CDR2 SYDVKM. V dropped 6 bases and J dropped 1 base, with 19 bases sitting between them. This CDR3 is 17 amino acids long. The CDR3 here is CASSPPGQQASGNTIYF. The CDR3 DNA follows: TGTGCCAGCAGCCCACCCGGACAGCAAGCTTCTGGAAACACCATATATTTT. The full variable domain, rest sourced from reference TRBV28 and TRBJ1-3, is DVKVTQSSRYLVKRTGEKVFLECVQDMDHENMFWYRQDPGLGLRLIYFSYDVKMKEKGDIPEGYSVSREKKERFSLILESASTNQTSMYLCASSPPGQQASGNTIYFGEGSWLTVV.

CDR3 DNA: TGTGCCAGCAGCTTCGTCCTAGTCAATCAGCCCCAGCATTTT. It encodes CASSFVLVNQPQHF. The chain has TRBV5-5 and TRBJ1-5; no reliable D call. In germline, CDR1 is SGHKS, CDR2 YYEKEE (reference sequence). Trimming took off 2 bases at V and 3 bases at J, with 9 bases between the two ends. This CDR3 spans 14 amino acids.

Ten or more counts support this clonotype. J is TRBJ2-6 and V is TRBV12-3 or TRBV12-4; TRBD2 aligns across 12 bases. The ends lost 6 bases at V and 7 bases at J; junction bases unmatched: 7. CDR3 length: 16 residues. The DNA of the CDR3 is TGTGCCAGCAGCCCCTGGACTAGCGGGGATGCCAACGTCCTGACTTTC. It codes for CASSPWTSGDANVLTF.

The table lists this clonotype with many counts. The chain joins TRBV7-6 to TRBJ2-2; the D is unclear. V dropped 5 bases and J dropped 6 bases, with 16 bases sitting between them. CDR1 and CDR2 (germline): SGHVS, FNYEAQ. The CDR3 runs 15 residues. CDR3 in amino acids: CASSAAQMRSGELFF. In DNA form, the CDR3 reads TGTGCCAGCAGCGCCGCCCAGATGCGGTCCGGGGAGCTGTTTTTT.

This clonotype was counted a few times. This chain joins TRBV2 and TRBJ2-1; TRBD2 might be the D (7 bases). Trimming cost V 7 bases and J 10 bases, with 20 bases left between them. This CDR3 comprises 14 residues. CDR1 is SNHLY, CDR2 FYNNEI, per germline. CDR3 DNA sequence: TGTGCCAGCAATGGGGACGGGAGGAGGGGGGAGCAGTTCTTC. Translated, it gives CASNGDGRRGEQFF.

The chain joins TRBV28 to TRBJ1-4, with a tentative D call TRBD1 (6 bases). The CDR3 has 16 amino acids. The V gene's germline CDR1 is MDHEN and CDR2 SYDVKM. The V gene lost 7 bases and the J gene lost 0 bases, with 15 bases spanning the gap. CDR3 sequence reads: CASTSQGSATNEKLFF. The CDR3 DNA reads TGTGCCAGCACCTCTCAGGGGTCTGCAACTAATGAAAAACTGTTTTTT.